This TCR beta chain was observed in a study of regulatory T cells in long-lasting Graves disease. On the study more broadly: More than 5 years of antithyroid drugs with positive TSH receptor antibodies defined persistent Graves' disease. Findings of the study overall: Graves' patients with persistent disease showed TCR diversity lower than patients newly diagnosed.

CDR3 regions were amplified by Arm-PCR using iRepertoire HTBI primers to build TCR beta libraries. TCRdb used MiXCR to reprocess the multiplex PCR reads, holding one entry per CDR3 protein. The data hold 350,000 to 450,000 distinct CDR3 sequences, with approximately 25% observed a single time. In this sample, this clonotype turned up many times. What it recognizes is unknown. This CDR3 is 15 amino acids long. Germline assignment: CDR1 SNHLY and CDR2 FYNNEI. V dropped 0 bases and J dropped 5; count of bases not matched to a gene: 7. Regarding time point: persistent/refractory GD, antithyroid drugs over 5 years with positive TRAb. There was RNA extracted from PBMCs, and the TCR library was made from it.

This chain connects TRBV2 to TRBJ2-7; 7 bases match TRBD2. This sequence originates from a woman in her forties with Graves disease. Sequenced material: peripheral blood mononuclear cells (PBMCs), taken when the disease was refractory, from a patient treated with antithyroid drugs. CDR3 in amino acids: CASSEALAADHEQYF. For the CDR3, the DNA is TGTGCCAGCAGTGAAGCCCTAGCGGCGGACCACGAGCAGTACTTC.